This T cell receptor beta chain was sequenced during a study of graft-versus-host responses after intestinal transplantation. This clone has only a few counts. One junction end does not reproduce the germline sequence, and a read error may be involved. Sequenced by immunoSEQ multiplex PCR; TCRdb stores in-frame clones only, minus some. The table includes about 12,000 clones, around 30% detected once. Responders (roughly 200,000, CFSE-labeled) met roughly 200,000 stimulators that were irradiated and violet-dye-labeled. The TCR comes from a human patient who received an intestinal transplant. The sequencing used alloreactive CD8+ T cells from a mixed lymphocyte reaction culture, collected before intestinal transplant. Subset defined: CFSE-low proliferating T cells sorted from roughly 6-day pre-transplant mixed lymphocyte reaction (GvH or HvG direction).

The CDR3 loop is CASSLMSNRRYQPQHF. In nucleotides, the CDR3 is TGTGCCAGCAGCCTGATGTCGAACAGGAGATATCAGCCCCAGCATTTT. The V call is TRBV4-1, the J call TRBJ1-5; D might be TRBD1 (5 bases). CDR1 MGHRA and CDR2 YSYEKL come from the germline V gene. This CDR3 has 16 amino acids.